Following are 32 T cell receptor beta chains from one sample sequenced in a study of blood T cell repertoires in COVID-19. The method was immunoSEQ multiplex PCR; TCRdb's version includes in-frame clones alone and lacks a portion of them. The sample includes 140,000 or so clones, approximately 88% of them seen just once. The sequenced sample was peripheral blood. These receptors were obtained from a man in his sixties with active or convalescent COVID-19.

The chain combines TRBV14 with TRBJ2-7; D gene unclear. V lost 1 base and J lost 7, with 8 bases in between. This CDR3 has 12 residues. The V gene's germline CDR1 is SGHDN and CDR2 FVKESK. The CDR3 loop is CASSQGNGEQYF. The CDR3 DNA is TGTGCCAGCAGCCAAGGGAACGGGGAGCAGTACTTC.

The CDR3: CASSPDRASGNTIYF. CDR3 DNA: TGTGCCAGCAGTCCTGACAGGGCATCTGGAAACACCATATATTTT. V usage is TRBV16 and J usage is TRBJ1-3; TRBD1 matches at 7 bases. Germline V gene sequence: CDR1 KGHSY, CDR2 FQNENV. V lost 6 bases and J lost 1; bases outside the gene matches: 6. The CDR3 runs to 15 residues.

The gene calls are TRBV9 and TRBJ2-7, with D possibly being TRBD1 (6 bases). V lost 4 bases and J 7 bases, leaving 21 bases between the germline ends. The CDR3 has 15 residues. Per the germline V gene, CDR1 is SGDLS and CDR2 is YYNGEE. The CDR3 loop reads CASSPQGTELGEQYF. The DNA for the CDR3 is TGTGCCAGCAGCCCCCAGGGGACCGAACTGGGGGAGCAGTACTTC.

The V gene is TRBV6-6, the J gene TRBJ2-1; perhaps TRBD2 as D (6 bases). V was pared by 0 bases and J by 7 bases, with 13 bases between. Germline CDR1 is MNHNY and CDR2 is SVGAGI (reference sequence). This CDR3 is built from 15 residues. The CDR3 bases are TGTGCCAGCAGTTACTCGGGCAGGGCGGGGAATGAGCAGTTCTTC. This codes for CASSYSGRAGNEQFF.

This clone was seen once. The chain uses TRBV4-3 and TRBJ2-3, with D possibly TRBD2 on 5 matching bases. The ends were cut back, 3 bases at V and 2 bases at J, with 9 bases in the middle. Germline-derived CDR1 and CDR2 are LGHNA and YSLEER. CDR3 length: 14 amino acids. CDR3 nucleotide sequence: TGCGCCAGCAGCCAGGGCGGGCTCACAGATACGCAGTATTTT. It specifies CASSQGGLTDTQYF.

This clone was detected once. The gene calls are TRBV7-9 and TRBJ1-1, with D possibly being TRBD1 (5 bases). The CDR3 length is 13 residues. CDR1 and CDR2 from the germline V gene are SEHNR and FQNEAQ (reference sequence). Trimming shortened V by 5 bases and J by 5 bases, and 12 bases separated the two germline ends. DNA of the CDR3: TGTGCCAGCAGCCCCATGGGGGGTACTGAAGCTTTCTTT. Amino acids: CASSPMGGTEAFF.

In its sample, this clone was seen once. The rearrangement uses TRBV19 and TRBJ2-1; unclear D gene. Germline loops: CDR1 LNHDA, CDR2 SQIVND (reference sequence). The CDR3 runs to 15 residues. V was pared by 2 bases and J by 3 bases, with 11 bases between. CDR3 loop: CASSINGGDYNEQFF. The CDR3 DNA is TGTGCCAGTAGTATAAATGGCGGTGACTACAATGAGCAGTTCTTC.

Regarding this clone: Other DNA sequences in this specimen translate into the identical CDR3. The rearrangement joins TRBV5-4 to TRBJ2-5; 7 bases line up with TRBD1. Germline assignment: CDR1 SGHNT and CDR2 YYREEE (reference sequence). The CDR3 has 13 residues. The ends lost 4 bases at V and 5 bases at J; junction bases unmatched: 5. The CDR3 region is CASSRTGGETQYF. The CDR3 DNA sequence: TGTGCCAGCAGCCGGACAGGTGGGGAGACCCAGTACTTC.

The rearrangement links TRBV29-1 to TRBJ2-5; D is perhaps TRBD2 (5 bases). Germline V gene data show CDR1 as SQVTM and CDR2 as ANQGSEA. Between the trimmed V and J ends, which lost 3 bases and 1 base, there was a span of 6 bases. The CDR3 contains 12 residues. The chain's CDR3 is CSVDGGQETQYF. The CDR3 DNA reads as TGCAGCGTTGATGGAGGCCAAGAGACCCAGTACTTC.

V gene TRBV7-2 combines with J gene TRBJ2-7; 8 bases are shared with TRBD2. The CDR3 is made up of 15 amino acids. V lost 3 bases, J lost 1 base, and 5 bases stayed unmatched. Germline loops: CDR1 SGHTA, CDR2 FQGNSA. CDR3 loop: CASSLIAGSSYEQYF. The DNA of the CDR3 is TGTGCCAGCAGCTTGATAGCGGGAAGTTCCTACGAGCAGTACTTC.

This clone was recorded once. The chain combines TRBV6-5 with TRBJ2-1, with TRBD1 as a possible D gene (5 bases). CDR1 and CDR2 (germline): MNHEY, SVGAGI. The V gene lost 7 bases and the J gene lost 4 bases, with 14 bases spanning the gap. The CDR3 spans 14 residues. DNA for the CDR3: TGTGCCAGCACAAAGGCAGGGTCGTACAATGAGCAGTTCTTC. Amino acid sequence: CASTKAGSYNEQFF.

The sample holds one count of this clone. J is TRBJ1-2 and V is TRBV18; D uncertain. CDR1 is KGHSH, CDR2 LQKENI, per germline. V lost 2 bases and J lost 1, with 8 bases in between. CDR3 length: 14 residues. The CDR3 loop is CASSPLQNNYGYTF. CDR3 DNA: TGTGCCAGCTCACCATTACAGAATAACTATGGCTACACCTTC.

DNA of the CDR3: TGTGCCAGCAGCTTCTCAGGGGGAGGTAACTATGGCTACACCTTC. As protein: CASSFSGGGNYGYTF. This sequence joins TRBV5-4 and TRBJ1-2, with 7 nucleotides matching TRBD1. CDR3 length: 15 residues. The J segment lost 1 base and the V segment lost 2 bases, leaving 5 bases of the junction unmatched. In germline, CDR1 is SGHNT, CDR2 YYREEE (reference sequence).

V is TRBV7-9 and J is TRBJ1-2; TRBD1 matches 12 bases. V gave up 5 bases and J gave up 9 bases; unmatched junction bases: 10. CDR1 SEHNR and CDR2 FQNEAQ come from the germline V gene (reference sequence). There are 15 residues in the CDR3. CDR3 DNA: TGTGCCAGCAGCCCTCGAGGGGGACAGGGGGCGAGCTACACCTTC. Its translation: CASSPRGGQGASYTF.

This chain links TRBV6-5 with TRBJ2-7; 8 bases map to TRBD1. The germline gives CDR1 MNHEY, CDR2 SVGAGI. The CDR3 covers 15 residues. With V trimmed by 0 bases and J by 4 bases, 5 bases remained unmatched. CDR3 protein: CASSYSRGLSYEQYF. CDR3 DNA sequence: TGTGCCAGCAGTTACTCCAGGGGGCTAAGTTACGAGCAGTACTTC.

The chain combines TRBV19 with TRBJ2-5, with D tentatively TRBD2 (5 bases). Deletions cut 2 bases from V and 5 bases from J, with 21 bases between. The CDR3 contains 17 residues. The germline V gene encodes CDR1 LNHDA and CDR2 SQIVND (reference sequence). The CDR3 DNA reads as TGTGCCAGTAGTATACATCAACGGGCAGGACCGGGGGAGACCCAGTACTTC. Its protein is CASSIHQRAGPGETQYF.

The chain employs TRBV19 and TRBJ2-2, with 11 nucleotides matching TRBD1. Germline V lookup: CDR1 LNHDA, CDR2 SQIVND (reference sequence). The CDR3 is 17 amino acids. V dropped 7 bases and J dropped 5; count of bases not matched to a gene: 12. CDR3: CASNPRAGTGGTGELFF. The CDR3 nucleotides are TGTGCCAGTAACCCCCGCGCCGGGACAGGGGGTACCGGGGAGCTGTTTTTT.

The rearrangement joins TRBV3-1 (or the pseudogene TRBV3-2) to TRBJ2-7, with 8 bases lining up with TRBD2. V trimming: 2 bases; J trimming: 3 bases; junction bases outside the gene matches: 9. This CDR3 has 16 amino acids. Germline V gives CDR1 LGHDT, CDR2 YNNKEL (reference sequence). The CDR3 DNA follows: TGTGCCAGCAGCCAACCACTGGCGGGAGGAGTCTACGAGCAGTACTTC. Translating gives CASSQPLAGGVYEQYF.

The chain is built from TRBV14 and TRBJ2-2; 7 bases agree with TRBD2. CDR3 size: 16 residues. In germline, CDR1 is SGHDN, CDR2 FVKESK. Trimming at V came to 2 bases and at J to 4 bases, leaving 7 bases not matched to a gene. The CDR3 DNA reads TGTGCCAGCAGCCAACTGGCGGGAGTAACCACCGGGGAGCTGTTTTTT. As protein: CASSQLAGVTTGELFF.

In this sample, this clone turned up once. The chain carries TRBV14 and TRBJ1-1; D gene ambiguous. This CDR3 has 15 residues. Trimming pared 0 bases from V and 0 bases from J, leaving 8 bases between. CDR1 SGHDN and CDR2 FVKESK come from the germline V gene. Here the CDR3 DNA reads TGTGCCAGCAGCCAAGATACGGGAATGAACACTGAAGCTTTCTTT. This codes for CASSQDTGMNTEAFF.

The CDR3 sequence is CSVDTGGTDTQYF. The DNA of the CDR3 is TGCAGCGTTGATACGGGAGGGACAGATACGCAGTATTTT. The chain recombines TRBV29-1 with TRBJ2-3; 8 nucleotides match TRBD2. V dropped 3 bases and J dropped 3; count of bases not matched to a gene: 2. The CDR3 is 13 residues long. Germline CDR1 SQVTM, CDR2 ANQGSEA.

This clone was seen more than once but under ten times. J is TRBJ1-1 and V is TRBV12-3 or TRBV12-4; D perhaps matches TRBD1 (5 bases). The CDR3 is 13 residues long. The V end lost 2 bases, the J end lost 1 base, and 5 bases lay between the germline ends. The CDR3 sequence: CASSLQGNTEAFF. The CDR3, as DNA: TGTGCCAGCAGTTTACAGGGGAACACTGAAGCTTTCTTT.

V usage is TRBV5-1 and J usage is TRBJ2-1; TRBD2 matches at 12 bases. The CDR3 totals 16 residues. Germline V gene sequence: CDR1 SGHRS, CDR2 YFSETQ. J gave up 5 bases and V 3 bases, and 6 bases lay outside the gene matches. In DNA, the CDR3 is TGCGCCAGCAGCTCGAAGACTAGCGGGAGCGACAATGAGCAGTTCTTC. Its protein is CASSSKTSGSDNEQFF.

The gene calls are TRBV7-8 and TRBJ2-5; D is unclear. CDR3 length: 13 amino acids. Trimming left V 5 bases short and J 1 base short, with 8 bases between. CDR1 and CDR2 (germline): SGHVS, FQNEAQ. In nucleotides, the CDR3 is TGTGCCAGCAGCCCGGAGTCCCAAGAGACCCAGTACTTC. Protein sequence: CASSPESQETQYF. Drawing the rest from reference TRBV7-8 and TRBJ2-5, the complete variable domain is GAGVSQSPRYKVAKRGQDVALRCDPISGHVSLFWYQQALGQGPEFLTYFQNEAQLDKSGLPSDRFFAERPEGSVSTLKIQRTQQEDSAVYLCASSPESQETQYFGPGTRLLVL.

This clone was counted once. V gene TRBV29-1 combines with J gene TRBJ2-2; weak D call: TRBD2 (5 bases). The CDR3 loop spans 15 amino acids. V lost 7 bases to trimming and J lost 1 base, with 16 bases between them. Per the germline V gene, CDR1 is SQVTM and CDR2 is ANQGSEA. The CDR3 coding sequence is TGCAGCGCACAAGGGAGCGAGAGGAACACCGGGGAGCTGTTTTTT. The encoded protein is CSAQGSERNTGELFF.

The J gene is TRBJ2-2, the V gene TRBV28; a possible D gene is TRBD1 (6 bases). V was pared by 6 bases and J by 1 base, with 6 bases between. Germline CDR1 is MDHEN and CDR2 is SYDVKM. This CDR3 is built from 13 residues. CDR3 DNA sequence: TGTGCCAGCAGGACAGGGAACACCGGGGAGCTGTTTTTT. Its translation: CASRTGNTGELFF.

The chain uses TRBV10-3 and TRBJ2-3; 7 nucleotides agree with TRBD2. V shed 8 bases and J 0 bases; nucleotides not matched to a gene: 8. The CDR3 runs 15 residues. Germline CDR1 reads ENHRY; CDR2 reads SYGVKD. The CDR3 DNA is TGTGCCATCCACAGCGGGGATACTAGCACAGATACGCAGTATTTT. Encoded protein: CAIHSGDTSTDTQYF.

This clone was recorded once. The J gene is TRBJ1-4, the V gene TRBV28; tentative D call: TRBD1 (5 bases). Germline CDR1 reads MDHEN; CDR2 reads SYDVKM. Trimming pared 8 bases from V and 5 bases from J, leaving 18 bases between. There are 15 residues in the CDR3. CDR3 sequence reads: CASFGDQGYNEKLFF. The CDR3 DNA sequence: TGTGCCAGCTTCGGAGATCAGGGTTACAATGAAAAACTGTTTTTT.

This clone was recorded only once. V gene TRBV29-1 combines with J gene TRBJ2-4; 7 bases are a match to TRBD1. The V and J ends lost 4 bases and 3 bases, in that order; junction bases with no gene match: 3. Germline CDR1 SQVTM, CDR2 ANQGSEA. The CDR3 has 13 residues. CDR3 in amino acids: CSVGRDSKNIQYF. The DNA for the CDR3 is TGCAGCGTTGGAAGGGACAGCAAAAACATTCAGTACTTC.

This clone was counted once. The chain carries TRBV29-1 and TRBJ2-3; perhaps TRBD2 as D (6 bases). CDR3 size: 13 residues. The ends were cut back, 7 bases at V and 4 bases at J, with 15 bases in the middle. Germline loops: CDR1 SQVTM, CDR2 ANQGSEA. The CDR3 is CSGDVGGSDTQYF. The CDR3 coding sequence is TGCAGCGGGGATGTCGGAGGGTCAGATACGCAGTATTTT.

This clone was counted once. In DNA form, the CDR3 reads TGTGCCAGCAGCTTGGCAGGGGGTACCCTTGACAATGAGCAGTTCTTC. Translated, it gives CASSLAGGTLDNEQFF. V and J are TRBV5-5 and TRBJ2-1; 7 bases agree with TRBD1. Germline trimming cut 0 bases from V and 5 bases from J; bases unmatched to any gene: 8. The CDR3 totals 16 residues. Germline V lookup: CDR1 SGHKS, CDR2 YYEKEE (reference sequence).

This clone was seen a few times. The rearrangement uses TRBV7-2 and TRBJ2-7; 8 nucleotides align to TRBD1. This CDR3 has 13 amino acids. The germline V gene has CDR1 SGHTA and CDR2 FQGNSA. The J segment lost 4 bases and the V segment lost 5 bases, leaving 4 bases of the junction unmatched. The CDR3 bases are TGTGCCAGCAGCGATCGACAGGGGTACGAGCAGTACTTC. The encoded protein is CASSDRQGYEQYF.